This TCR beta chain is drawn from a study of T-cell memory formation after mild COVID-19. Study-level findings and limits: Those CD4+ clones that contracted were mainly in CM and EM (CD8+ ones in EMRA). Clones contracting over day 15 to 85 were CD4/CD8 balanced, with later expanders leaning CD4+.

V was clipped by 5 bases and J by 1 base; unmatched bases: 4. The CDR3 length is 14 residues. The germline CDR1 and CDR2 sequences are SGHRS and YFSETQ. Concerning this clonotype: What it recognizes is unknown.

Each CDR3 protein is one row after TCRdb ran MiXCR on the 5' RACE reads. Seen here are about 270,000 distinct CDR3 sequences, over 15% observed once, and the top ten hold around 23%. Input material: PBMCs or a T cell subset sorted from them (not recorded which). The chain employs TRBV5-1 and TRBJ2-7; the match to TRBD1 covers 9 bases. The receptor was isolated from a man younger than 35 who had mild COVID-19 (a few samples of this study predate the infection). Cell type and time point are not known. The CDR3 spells CASRGQGLSYEQYF. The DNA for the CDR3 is TGCGCCAGCAGAGGACAGGGGCTGTCCTACGAGCAGTACTTC.